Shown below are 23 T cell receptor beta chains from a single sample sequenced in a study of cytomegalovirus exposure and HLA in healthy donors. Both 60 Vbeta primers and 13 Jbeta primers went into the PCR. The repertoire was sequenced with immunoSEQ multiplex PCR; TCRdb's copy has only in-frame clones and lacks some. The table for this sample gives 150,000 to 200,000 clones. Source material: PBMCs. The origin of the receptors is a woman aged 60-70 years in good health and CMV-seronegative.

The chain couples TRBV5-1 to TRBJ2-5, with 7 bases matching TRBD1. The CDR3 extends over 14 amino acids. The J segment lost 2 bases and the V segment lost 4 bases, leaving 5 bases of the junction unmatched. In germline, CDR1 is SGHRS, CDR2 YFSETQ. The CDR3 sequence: CASSAIQGQETQYF. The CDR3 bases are TGCGCCAGCAGCGCGATACAGGGGCAAGAGACCCAGTACTTC.

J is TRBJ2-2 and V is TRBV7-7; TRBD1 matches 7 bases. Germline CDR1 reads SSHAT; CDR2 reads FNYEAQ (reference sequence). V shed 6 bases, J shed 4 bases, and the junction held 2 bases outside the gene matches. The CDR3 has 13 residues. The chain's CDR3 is CASRTGPTGELFF. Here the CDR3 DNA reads TGTGCCAGCAGGACAGGGCCCACCGGGGAGCTGTTTTTT.

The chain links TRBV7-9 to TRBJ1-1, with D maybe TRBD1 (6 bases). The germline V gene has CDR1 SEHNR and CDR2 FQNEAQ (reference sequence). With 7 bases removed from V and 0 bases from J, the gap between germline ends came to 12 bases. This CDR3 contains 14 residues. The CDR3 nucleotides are TGTGCCAGCACCTGGGGACAATTGAACACTGAAGCTTTCTTT. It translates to CASTWGQLNTEAFF.

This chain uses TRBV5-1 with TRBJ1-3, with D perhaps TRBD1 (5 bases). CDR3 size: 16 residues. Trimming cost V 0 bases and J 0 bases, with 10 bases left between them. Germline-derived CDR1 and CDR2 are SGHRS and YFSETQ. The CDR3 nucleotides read TGCGCCAGCAGCTTGGGCCCGCAGGGCTCTGGAAACACCATATATTTT. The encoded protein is CASSLGPQGSGNTIYF. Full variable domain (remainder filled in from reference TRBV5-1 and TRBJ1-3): KAGVTQTPRYLIKTRGQQVTLSCSPISGHRSVSWYQQTPGQGLQFLFEYFSETQRNKGNFPGRFSGRQFSNSRSEMNVSTLELGDSALYLCASSLGPQGSGNTIYFGEGSWLTVV.

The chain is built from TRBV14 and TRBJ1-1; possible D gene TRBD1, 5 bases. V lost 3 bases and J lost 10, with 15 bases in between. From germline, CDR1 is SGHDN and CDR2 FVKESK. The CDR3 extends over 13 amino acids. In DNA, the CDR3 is TGTGCCAGCAGCCAGGGGCTCAAGGTGGGAGCTTTCTTT. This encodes CASSQGLKVGAFF.

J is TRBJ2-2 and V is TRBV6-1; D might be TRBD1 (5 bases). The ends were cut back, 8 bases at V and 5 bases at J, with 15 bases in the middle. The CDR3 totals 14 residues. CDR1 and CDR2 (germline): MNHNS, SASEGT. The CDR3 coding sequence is TGTGCCAGCCTGACAGTCTTAGGGACCGGGGAGCTGTTTTTT. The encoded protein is CASLTVLGTGELFF.

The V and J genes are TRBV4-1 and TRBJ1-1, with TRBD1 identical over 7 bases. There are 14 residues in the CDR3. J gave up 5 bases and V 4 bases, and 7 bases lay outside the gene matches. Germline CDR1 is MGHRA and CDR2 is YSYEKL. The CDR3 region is CASSLPGGKTEAFF. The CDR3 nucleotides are TGCGCCAGCAGCCTCCCAGGGGGGAAGACTGAAGCTTTCTTT.

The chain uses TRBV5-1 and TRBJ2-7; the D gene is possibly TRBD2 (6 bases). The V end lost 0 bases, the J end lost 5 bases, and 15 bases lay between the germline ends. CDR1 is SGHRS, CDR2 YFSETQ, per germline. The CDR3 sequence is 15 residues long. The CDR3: CASSLDVTGEDEQYF. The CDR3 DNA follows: TGCGCCAGCAGCTTGGACGTGACGGGAGAGGACGAGCAGTACTTC.

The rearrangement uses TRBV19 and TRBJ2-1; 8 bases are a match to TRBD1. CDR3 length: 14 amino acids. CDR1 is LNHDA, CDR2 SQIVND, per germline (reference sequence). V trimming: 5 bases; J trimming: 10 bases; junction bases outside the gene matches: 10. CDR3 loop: CASSARDRYSEQFF. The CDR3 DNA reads TGTGCCAGTAGTGCAAGGGACAGGTACTCCGAGCAGTTCTTC.

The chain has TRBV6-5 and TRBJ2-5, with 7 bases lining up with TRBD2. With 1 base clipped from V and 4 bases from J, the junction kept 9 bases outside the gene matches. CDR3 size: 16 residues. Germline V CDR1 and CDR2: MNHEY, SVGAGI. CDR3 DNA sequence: TGTGCCAGCAGTTACTGGGGGGGAGGTCGAGGAGAGACCCAGTACTTC. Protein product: CASSYWGGGRGETQYF.

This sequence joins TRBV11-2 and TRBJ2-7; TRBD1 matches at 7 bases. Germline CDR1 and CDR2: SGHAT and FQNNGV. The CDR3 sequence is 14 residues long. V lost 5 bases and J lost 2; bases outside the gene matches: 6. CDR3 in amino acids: CASSPRDRAYEQYF. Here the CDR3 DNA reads TGTGCCAGCAGCCCCCGGGACAGAGCCTACGAGCAGTACTTC.

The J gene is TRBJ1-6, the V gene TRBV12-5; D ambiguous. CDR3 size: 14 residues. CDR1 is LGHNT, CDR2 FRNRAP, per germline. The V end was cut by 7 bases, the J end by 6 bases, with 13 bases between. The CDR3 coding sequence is TGTGCTAGTGAGGCGGGGTTCTTTAATTCACCCCTCCACTTT. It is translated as CASEAGFFNSPLHF. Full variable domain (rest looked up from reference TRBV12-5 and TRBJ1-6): DARVTQTPRHKVTEMGQEVTMRCQPILGHNTVFWYRQTMMQGLELLAYFRNRAPLDDSGMPKDRFSAEMPDATLATLKIQPSEPRDSAVYFCASEAGFFNSPLHFGNGTRLTVT.

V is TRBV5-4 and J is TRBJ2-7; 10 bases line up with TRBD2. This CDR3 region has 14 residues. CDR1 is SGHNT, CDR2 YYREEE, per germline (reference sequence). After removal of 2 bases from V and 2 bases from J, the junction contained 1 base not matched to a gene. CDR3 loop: CASSFGLAAYEQYF. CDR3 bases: TGTGCCAGCAGCTTCGGACTAGCGGCCTACGAGCAGTACTTC.

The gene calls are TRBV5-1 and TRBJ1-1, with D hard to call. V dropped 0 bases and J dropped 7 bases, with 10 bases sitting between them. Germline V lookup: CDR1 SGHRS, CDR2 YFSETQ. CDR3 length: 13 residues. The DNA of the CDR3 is TGCGCCAGCAGCTTGGCTCCAGGAGGTGAAGCTTTCTTT. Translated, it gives CASSLAPGGEAFF.

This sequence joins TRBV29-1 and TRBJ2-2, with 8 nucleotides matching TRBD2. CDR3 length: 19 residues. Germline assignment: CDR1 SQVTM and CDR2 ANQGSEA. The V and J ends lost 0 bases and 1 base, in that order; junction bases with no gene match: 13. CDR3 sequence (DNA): TGCAGCGTTGAAGAACGCCGCACTAGCGGCCCTCGGAACACCGGGGAGCTGTTTTTT. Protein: CSVEERRTSGPRNTGELFF.

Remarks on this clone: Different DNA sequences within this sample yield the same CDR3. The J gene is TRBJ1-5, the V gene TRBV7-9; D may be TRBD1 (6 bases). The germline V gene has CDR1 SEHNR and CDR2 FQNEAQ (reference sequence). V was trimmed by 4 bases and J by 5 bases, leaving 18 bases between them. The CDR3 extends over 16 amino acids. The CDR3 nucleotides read TGTGCCAGCAGCTCCGTCCCAGGGGAGGGAGATCAGCCCCAGCATTTT. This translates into CASSSVPGEGDQPQHF.

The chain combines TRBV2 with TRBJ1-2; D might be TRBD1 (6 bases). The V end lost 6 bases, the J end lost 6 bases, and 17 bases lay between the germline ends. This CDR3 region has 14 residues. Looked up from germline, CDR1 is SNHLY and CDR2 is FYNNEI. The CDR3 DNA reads TGTGCCAGCAGACGCACAGGGTCAAGCGATGGCTACACCTTC. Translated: CASRRTGSSDGYTF.

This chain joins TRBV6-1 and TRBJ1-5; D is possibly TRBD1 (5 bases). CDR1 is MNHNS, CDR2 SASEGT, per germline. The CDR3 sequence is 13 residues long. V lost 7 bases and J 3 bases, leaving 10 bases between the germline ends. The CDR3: CASILDNNQPQHF. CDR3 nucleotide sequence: TGTGCCAGCATTCTGGACAACAATCAGCCCCAGCATTTT.

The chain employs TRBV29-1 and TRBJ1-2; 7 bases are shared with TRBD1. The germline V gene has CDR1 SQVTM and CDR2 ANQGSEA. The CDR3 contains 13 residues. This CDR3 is CGAWTGSNYGYTF. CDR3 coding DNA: TGCGGCGCATGGACAGGATCTAACTATGGCTACACCTTC.

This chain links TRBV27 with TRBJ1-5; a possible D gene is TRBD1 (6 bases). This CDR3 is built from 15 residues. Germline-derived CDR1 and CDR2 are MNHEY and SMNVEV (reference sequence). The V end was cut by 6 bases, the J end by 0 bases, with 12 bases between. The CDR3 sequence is CASRTGVLSNQPQHF. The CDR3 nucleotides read TGTGCCAGCAGGACAGGTGTCCTTAGCAATCAGCCCCAGCATTTT.

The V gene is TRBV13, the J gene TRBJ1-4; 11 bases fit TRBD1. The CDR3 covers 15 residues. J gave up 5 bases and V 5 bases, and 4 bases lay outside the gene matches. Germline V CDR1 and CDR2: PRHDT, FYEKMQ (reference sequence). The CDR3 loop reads CASSPRDRGNEKLFF. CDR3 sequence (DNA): TGTGCCAGCAGCCCCCGGGACAGGGGGAATGAAAAACTGTTTTTT. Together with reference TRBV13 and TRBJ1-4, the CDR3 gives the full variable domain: AAGVIQSPRHLIKEKRETATLKCYPIPRHDTVYWYQQGPGQDPQFLISFYEKMQSDKGSIPDRFSAQQFSDYHSELNMSSLELGDSALYFCASSPRDRGNEKLFFGSGTQLSVL.

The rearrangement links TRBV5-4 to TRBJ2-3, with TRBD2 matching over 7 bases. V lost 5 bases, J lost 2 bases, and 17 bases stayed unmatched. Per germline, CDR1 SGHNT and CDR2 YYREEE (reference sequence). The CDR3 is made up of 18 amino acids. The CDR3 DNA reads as TGTGCCAGCAGGGATTTATACGGGACTACGAACAACACAGATACGCAGTATTTT. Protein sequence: CASRDLYGTTNNTDTQYF.

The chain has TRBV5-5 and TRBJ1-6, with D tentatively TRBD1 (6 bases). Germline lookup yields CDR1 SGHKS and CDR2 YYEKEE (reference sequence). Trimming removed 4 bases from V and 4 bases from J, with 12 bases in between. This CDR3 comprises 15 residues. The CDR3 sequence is CASSPQGRYNSPLHF. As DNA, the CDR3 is TGTGCCAGCAGCCCACAGGGAAGATATAATTCACCCCTCCACTTT.